This T cell receptor beta chain was captured by sequencing in a study of CD8 T cells in ankylosing spondylitis. Overall study results and limits: As for the disease-linked clones, they showed a CD8+ phenotype and occurred at relatively low frequencies in peripheral blood. A TCR beta motif made of roughly eight highly homologous variants seemed typical of ankylosing spondylitis blood. Reports say disease-linked clones showed up significantly more in matched ankylosing spondylitis synovial fluid.

V lost 3 bases, J lost 5 bases, and 13 bases stayed unmatched. In germline, CDR1 is SGHRS, CDR2 YFSETQ. The CDR3 is 17 amino acids. This clonotype was seen only a few times. The target antigen is unknown. Molecular-barcoded quantitative 5'-RACE produced these TCR beta libraries. Each CDR3 protein is one row after TCRdb ran MiXCR on the 5' RACE reads. The sample has 290,000 or so distinct CDR3 sequences; less than 25% are singletons. The clonotype was recovered from a female donor with ankylosing spondylitis or in good health (not recorded which). Material: blood, either unsorted or a sorted T cell fraction (not recorded which). This rearrangement joins TRBV5-1 to TRBJ2-3, with 9 bases identical to TRBD2. The CDR3 loop is CASSSHGAGGPVDTQYF. The DNA of the CDR3 is TGCGCCAGCAGCTCCCACGGTGCGGGAGGGCCTGTAGATACGCAGTATTTT.